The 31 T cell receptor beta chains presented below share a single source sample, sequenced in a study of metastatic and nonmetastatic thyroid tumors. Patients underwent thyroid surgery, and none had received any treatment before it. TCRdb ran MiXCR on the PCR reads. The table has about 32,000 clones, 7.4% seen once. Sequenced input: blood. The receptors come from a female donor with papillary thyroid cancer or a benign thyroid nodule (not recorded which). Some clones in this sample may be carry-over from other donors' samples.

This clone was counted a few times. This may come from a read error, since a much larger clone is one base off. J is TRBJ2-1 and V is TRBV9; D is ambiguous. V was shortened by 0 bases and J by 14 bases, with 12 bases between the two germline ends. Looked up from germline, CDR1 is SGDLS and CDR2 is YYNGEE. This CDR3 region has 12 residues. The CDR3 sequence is CASSVVPPHEFF. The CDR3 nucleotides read TGTGCCAGCAGCGTAGTCCCCCCACACGAGTTCTTC.

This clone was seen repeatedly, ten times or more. The CDR3 sequence: CATSRALSGGNTEAFF. CDR3 bases: TGTGCCACCAGCAGAGCTCTCTCAGGGGGGAACACTGAAGCTTTCTTT. The chain is built from TRBV15 and TRBJ1-1; 7 positions match TRBD1. CDR1 is LNHNV and CDR2 is YYDKDF in the germline V gene (reference sequence). With 1 base clipped from V and 1 base from J, the junction kept 6 bases outside the gene matches. The CDR3 extends over 16 amino acids.

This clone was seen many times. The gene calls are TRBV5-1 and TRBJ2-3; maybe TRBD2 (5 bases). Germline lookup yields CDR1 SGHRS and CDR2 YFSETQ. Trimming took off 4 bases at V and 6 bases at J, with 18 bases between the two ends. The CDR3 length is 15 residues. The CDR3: CASSIGWGVTDTQYF. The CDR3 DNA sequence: TGCGCCAGCAGCATTGGTTGGGGAGTCACGGATACGCAGTATTTT.

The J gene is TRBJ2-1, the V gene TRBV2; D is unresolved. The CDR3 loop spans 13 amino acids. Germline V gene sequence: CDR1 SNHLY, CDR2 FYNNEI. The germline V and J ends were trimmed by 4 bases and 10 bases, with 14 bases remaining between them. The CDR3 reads CASSVLDRSEQFF. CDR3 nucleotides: TGTGCCAGCAGTGTCCTAGATCGGAGCGAGCAGTTCTTC.

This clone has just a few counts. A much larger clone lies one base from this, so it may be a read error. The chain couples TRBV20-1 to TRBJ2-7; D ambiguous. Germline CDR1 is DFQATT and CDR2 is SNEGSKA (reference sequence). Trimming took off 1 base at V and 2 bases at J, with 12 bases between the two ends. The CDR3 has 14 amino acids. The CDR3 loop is CSARVAASPYEQYF. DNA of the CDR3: TGCAGTGCTAGAGTGGCGGCCTCCCCCTACGAGCAGTACTTC.

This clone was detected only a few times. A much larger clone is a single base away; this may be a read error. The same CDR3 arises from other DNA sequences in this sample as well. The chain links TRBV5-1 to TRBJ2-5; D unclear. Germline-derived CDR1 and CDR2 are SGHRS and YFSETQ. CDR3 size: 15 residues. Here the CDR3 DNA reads TGCGCCAGCAGCTTGGCCGATAACGACCAAGAGACACAGTACTTC. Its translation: CASSLADNDQETQYF. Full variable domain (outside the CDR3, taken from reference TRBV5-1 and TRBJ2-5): KAGVTQTPRYLIKTRGQQVTLSCSPISGHRSVSWYQQTPGQGLQFLFEYFSETQRNKGNFPGRFSGRQFSNSRSEMNVSTLELGDSALYLCASSLADNDQETQYFGPGTRLLVL.

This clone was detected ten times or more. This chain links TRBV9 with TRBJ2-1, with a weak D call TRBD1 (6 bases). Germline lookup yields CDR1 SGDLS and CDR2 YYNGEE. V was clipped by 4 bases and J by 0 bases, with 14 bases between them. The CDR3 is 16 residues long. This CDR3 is CASSPPDRGSYNEQFF. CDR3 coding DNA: TGTGCCAGCAGCCCTCCGGACAGAGGCTCCTACAATGAGCAGTTCTTC.

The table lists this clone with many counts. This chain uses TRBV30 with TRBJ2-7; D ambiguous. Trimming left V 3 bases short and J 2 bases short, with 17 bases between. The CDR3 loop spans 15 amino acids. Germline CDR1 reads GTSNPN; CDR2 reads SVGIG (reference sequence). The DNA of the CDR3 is TGTGCCTGGAGGGAATCTTGGACGGCCCCCTACGAGCAGTACTTC. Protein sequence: CAWRESWTAPYEQYF.

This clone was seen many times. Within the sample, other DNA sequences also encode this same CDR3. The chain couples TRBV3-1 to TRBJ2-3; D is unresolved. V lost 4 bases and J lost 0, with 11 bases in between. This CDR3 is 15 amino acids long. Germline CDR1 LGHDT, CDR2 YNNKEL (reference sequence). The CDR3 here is CASSPTSGSTDTQYF. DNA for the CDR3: TGTGCCAGCAGCCCGACCTCAGGTAGCACAGATACGCAGTATTTT.

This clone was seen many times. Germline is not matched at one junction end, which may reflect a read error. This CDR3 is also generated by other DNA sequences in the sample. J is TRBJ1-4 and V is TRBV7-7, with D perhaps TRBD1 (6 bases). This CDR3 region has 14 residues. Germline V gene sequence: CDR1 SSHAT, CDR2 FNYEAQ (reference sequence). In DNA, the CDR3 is TGTGCTAGCAGCTTAGTGTTGGGGGCCGCCGGGGGATTTTTT. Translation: CASSLVLGAAGGFF.

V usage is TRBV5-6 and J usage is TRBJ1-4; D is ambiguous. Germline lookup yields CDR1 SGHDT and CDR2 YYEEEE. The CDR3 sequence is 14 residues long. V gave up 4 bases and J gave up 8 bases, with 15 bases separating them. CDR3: CASSRPGVGEKLFF. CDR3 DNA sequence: TGTGCCAGCAGCCGACCCGGGGTCGGAGAAAAACTGTTTTTT.

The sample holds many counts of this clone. CDR3 bases: TGCGCCAGCAGCGGGTTAGACGGGGGGTTCACAGATACGCAGTATTTT. This encodes CASSGLDGGFTDTQYF. The V call is TRBV5-1, the J call TRBJ2-3; 7 bases line up with TRBD2. With V trimmed by 4 bases and J by 2 bases, 10 bases remained unmatched. Germline V gene data show CDR1 as SGHRS and CDR2 as YFSETQ. CDR3 length equals 16 residues.

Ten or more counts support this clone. This CDR3 reads CASSPAGGMISEAFF. The CDR3 coding sequence is TGTGCCAGCAGCCCAGCGGGCGGTATGATATCTGAAGCTTTCTTT. The chain carries TRBV11-2 and TRBJ1-1; D is ambiguous. The length of the CDR3 is 15 residues. V was clipped by 5 bases and J by 6 bases, with 19 bases between them. Germline CDR1 is SGHAT and CDR2 is FQNNGV.

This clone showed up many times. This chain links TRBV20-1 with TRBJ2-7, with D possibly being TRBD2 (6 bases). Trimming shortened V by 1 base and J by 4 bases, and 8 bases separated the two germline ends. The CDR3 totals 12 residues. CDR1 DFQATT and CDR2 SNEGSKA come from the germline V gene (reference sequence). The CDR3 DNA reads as TGCAGTGCTAGAGTCGGGAGTTACGAGCAGTACTTC. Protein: CSARVGSYEQYF.

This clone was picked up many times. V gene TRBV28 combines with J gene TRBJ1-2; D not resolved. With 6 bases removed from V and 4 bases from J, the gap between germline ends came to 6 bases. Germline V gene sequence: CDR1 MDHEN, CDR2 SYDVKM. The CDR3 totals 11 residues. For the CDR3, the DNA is TGTGCCAGCAGGGGCGGCTATGGCTACACCTTC. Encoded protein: CASRGGYGYTF.

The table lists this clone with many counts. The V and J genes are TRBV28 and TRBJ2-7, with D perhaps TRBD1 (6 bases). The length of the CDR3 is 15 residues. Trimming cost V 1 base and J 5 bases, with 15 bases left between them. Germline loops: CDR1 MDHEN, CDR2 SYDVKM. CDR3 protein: CASSLFRGLVDEQYF. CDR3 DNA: TGTGCCAGCAGTTTATTTAGGGGGTTGGTCGACGAGCAGTACTTC.

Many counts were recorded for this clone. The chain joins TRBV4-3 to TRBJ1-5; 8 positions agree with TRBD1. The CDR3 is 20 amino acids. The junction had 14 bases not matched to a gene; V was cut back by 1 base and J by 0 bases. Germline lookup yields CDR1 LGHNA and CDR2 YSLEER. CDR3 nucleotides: TGCGCCAGCAGCCAAGTCCACATAAGACAGGGGCGAAATAGCAATCAGCCCCAGCATTTT. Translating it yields CASSQVHIRQGRNSNQPQHF.

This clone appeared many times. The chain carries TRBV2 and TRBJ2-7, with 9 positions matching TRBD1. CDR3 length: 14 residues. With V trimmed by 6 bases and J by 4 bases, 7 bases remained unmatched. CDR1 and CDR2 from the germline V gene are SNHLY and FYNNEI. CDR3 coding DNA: TGTGCCAGCAGCCAACAGGGGGCTGCTTACGAGCAGTACTTC. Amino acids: CASSQQGAAYEQYF. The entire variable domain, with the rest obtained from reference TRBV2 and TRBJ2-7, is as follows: EPEVTQTPSHQVTQMGQEVILRCVPISNHLYFYWYRQILGQKVEFLVSFYNNEISEKSEIFDDQFSVERPDGSNFTLKIRSTKLEDSAMYFCASSQQGAAYEQYFGPGTRLTVT.

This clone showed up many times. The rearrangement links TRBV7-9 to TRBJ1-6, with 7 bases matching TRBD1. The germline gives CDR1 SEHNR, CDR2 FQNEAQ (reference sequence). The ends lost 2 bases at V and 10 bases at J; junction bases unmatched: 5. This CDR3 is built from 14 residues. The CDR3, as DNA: TGTGCCAGCAGCTTACACAGGGGCGGATCACCCCTCCACTTT. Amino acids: CASSLHRGGSPLHF.

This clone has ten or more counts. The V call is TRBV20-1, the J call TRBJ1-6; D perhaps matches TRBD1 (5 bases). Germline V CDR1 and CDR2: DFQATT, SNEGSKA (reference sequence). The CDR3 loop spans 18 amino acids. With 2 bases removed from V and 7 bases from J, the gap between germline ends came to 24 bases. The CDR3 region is CSARRIFFTRQGNSPLHF. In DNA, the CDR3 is TGCAGTGCTAGACGTATCTTTTTTACTCGGCAGGGAAATTCACCCCTCCACTTT.

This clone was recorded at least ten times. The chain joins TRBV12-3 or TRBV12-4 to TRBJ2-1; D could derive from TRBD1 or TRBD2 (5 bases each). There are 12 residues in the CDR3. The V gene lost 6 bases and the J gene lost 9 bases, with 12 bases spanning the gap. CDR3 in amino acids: CASRAGTLEQFF. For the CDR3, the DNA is TGTGCCAGCAGAGCCGGGACCCTTGAGCAGTTCTTC.

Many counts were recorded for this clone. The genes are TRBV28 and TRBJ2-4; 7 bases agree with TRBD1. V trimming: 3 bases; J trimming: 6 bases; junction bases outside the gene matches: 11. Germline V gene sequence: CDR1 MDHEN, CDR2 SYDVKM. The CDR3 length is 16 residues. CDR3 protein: CASSFLSKGAGNIQYF. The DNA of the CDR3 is TGTGCCAGCAGTTTTTTGTCCAAGGGGGCTGGAAACATTCAGTACTTC.

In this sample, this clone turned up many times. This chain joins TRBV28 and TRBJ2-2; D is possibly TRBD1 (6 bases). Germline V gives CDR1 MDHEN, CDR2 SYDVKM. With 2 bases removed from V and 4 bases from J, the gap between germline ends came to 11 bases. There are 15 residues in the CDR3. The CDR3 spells CASSLPGAGTGELFF. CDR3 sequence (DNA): TGTGCCAGCAGTTTACCAGGGGCCGGCACCGGGGAGCTGTTTTTT.

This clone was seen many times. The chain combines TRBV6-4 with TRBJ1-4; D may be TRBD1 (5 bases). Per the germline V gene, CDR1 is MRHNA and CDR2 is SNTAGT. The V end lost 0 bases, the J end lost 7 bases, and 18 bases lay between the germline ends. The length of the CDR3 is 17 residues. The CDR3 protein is CASSDSAGLDFFEKLFF. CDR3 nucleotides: TGTGCCAGCAGTGACTCTGCAGGGTTGGATTTTTTTGAAAAACTGTTTTTT.

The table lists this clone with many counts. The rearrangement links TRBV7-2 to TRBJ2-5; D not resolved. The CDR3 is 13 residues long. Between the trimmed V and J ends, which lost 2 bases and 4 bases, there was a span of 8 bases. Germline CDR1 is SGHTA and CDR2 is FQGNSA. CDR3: CASSLFMGETQYF. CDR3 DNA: TGTGCCAGCAGCTTATTCATGGGAGAGACCCAGTACTTC.

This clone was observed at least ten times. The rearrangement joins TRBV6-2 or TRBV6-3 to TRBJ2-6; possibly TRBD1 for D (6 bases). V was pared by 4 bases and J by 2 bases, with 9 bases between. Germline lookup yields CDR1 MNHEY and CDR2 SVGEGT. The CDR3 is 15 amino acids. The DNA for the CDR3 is TGTGCCAGCAGTTCTACAGGGACTGGGGCCAACGTCCTGACTTTC. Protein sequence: CASSSTGTGANVLTF.

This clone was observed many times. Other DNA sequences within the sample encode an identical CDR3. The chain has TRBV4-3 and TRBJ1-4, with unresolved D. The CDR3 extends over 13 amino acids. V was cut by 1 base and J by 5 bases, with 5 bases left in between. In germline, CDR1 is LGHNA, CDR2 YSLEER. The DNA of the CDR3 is TGCGCCAGCAGCCAAGGCGAGAATGAAAAACTGTTTTTT. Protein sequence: CASSQGENEKLFF.

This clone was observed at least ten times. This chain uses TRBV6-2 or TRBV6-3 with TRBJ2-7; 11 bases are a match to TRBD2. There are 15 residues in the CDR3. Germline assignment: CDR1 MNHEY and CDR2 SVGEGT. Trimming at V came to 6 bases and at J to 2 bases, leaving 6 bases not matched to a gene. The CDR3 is CASSPLAGGAYEQYF. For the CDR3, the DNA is TGTGCCAGCAGCCCTTTAGCGGGAGGGGCCTACGAGCAGTACTTC.

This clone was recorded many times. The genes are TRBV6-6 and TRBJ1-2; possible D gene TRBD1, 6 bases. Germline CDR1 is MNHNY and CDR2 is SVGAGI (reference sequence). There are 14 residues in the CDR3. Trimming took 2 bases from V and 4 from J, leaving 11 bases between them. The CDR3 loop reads CASSYRQGIYGYTF. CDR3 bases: TGTGCCAGCAGTTACCGGCAGGGGATCTATGGCTACACCTTC.

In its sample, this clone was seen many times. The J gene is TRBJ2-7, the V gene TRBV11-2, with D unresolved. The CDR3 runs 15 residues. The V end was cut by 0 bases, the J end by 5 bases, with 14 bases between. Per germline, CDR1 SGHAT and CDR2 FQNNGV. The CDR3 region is CASSLDSGRTHEQYF. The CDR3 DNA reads TGTGCCAGCAGCTTAGACTCCGGGCGTACCCACGAGCAGTACTTC. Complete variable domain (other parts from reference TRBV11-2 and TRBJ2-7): EAGVAQSPRYKIIEKRQSVAFWCNPISGHATLYWYQQILGQGPKLLIQFQNNGVVDDSQLPKDRFSAERLKGVDSTLKIQPAKLEDSAVYLCASSLDSGRTHEQYFGPGTRLTVT.

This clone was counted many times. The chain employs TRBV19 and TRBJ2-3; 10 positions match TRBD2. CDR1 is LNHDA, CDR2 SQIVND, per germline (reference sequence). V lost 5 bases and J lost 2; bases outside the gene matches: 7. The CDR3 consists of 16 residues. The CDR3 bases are TGTGCCAGTAGTCTCGGACTAGCGGTTTCCACAGATACGCAGTATTTT. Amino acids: CASSLGLAVSTDTQYF.